The present T cell receptor beta chain was sequenced within a study of CD8+ T cells in alopecia areata (dated by TCRdb to 2017 to 2018). Regarding the complete study: In both human patients and the C3H/HeJ mouse model, the study applied high-throughput TCRbeta sequencing to look at T cell clonal expansion in alopecia areata. In humans, TCRbeta sequencing was performed on scalp tissue and on sorted CD4+ and CD8+ peripheral blood T cells from healthy controls and from patients with patchy or totalis/universalis alopecia areata. Scalp clonality was compared across normal scalp (n=4), patchy alopecia areata scalp (n=8), and alopecia totalis/universalis scalp (n=8). RNA was extracted with the PAXgene miRNA kit for fixed scalp, the miRNeasy kit for PBMCs, and the RNeasy kit for mouse skin. TCRbeta CDR3 regions were amplified by immunoSEQ multiplex PCR with 35 Vbeta forward and 13 Jbeta reverse primers.

For roughly five biomarker-study patients, CD4+ cells were further sorted into CD25+CD127- cells. Peripheral blood and lesional scalp punch biopsies were obtained from patients with alopecia areata. PBMCs were isolated by density centrifugation and stained for CD3, CD4 and CD8, after which CD4+ and CD8+ T cells were sorted on a FACSAria. Alopecia areata patients who were not treated were recruited through a multicenter biomarker study. Overall results and qualifications from the work: TCR sequences shared between patients were less clear than in mice, possibly partly because of HLA diversity in the patient population. Lesional scalp, especially in alopecia totalis/universalis, showed higher clonality and more expanded CD8+ clones than normal scalp, suggesting antigenic drive. Resident alphabeta T cells in normal human skin are also sequenced, complicating scalp TCR repertoire analysis, unlike mouse skin dominated by gammadelta T cells.

Taken from cysteine to phenylalanine, the CDR3 has 15 residues. The DNA shown is the 45-base CDR3, in frame from base 1. The junction shows trimming of 5 bases on V and 6 bases on J, and the gene matches do not reach 10 bases of it. The germline V gene (reference sequence) supplies CDR1 WNHNN and CDR2 SYGVQD. The library came from the immunoSEQ multiplex PCR assay. To provide template for TCR sequencing, every sample had RNA extracted and reverse transcribed into cDNA. SuperScript III was used for first-strand cDNA synthesis, primed with a 2:1 mix of oligo-dT and random hexamers. A synthetic immune receptor repertoire was used to measure amplification bias, and any remaining bias was corrected computationally. The authors' analysis ran thus. Raw reads were preprocessed to remove errors, and CDR3 was defined according to IMGT conventions as the region from the conserved cysteine to phenylalanine. To get clonality, Shannon entropy was normalized by log2 of the number of productive unique TCRs and the result was subtracted from 1. CD4 or CD8 identity of scalp clones was inferred by cross-referencing scalp TCRbeta sequences with sorted blood CD4 and CD8 repertoires. TCRdb's version of the immuneACCESS table is confined to in-frame rearrangements and falls short of the full clone set. An unresolved V gene accounts for under half of the shortfall where checked; the remainder is of unknown origin. The DNA was the basis for D and trimming; V, J and clone size are from that table. The table for this sample lists about 19,000 clones; roughly three fifths of them were counted only once. The ten most abundant clones make up 4.5% of the sample.

Worth noting for this clone: Its antigen is currently not known. The input lacks base qualities; no much larger clone sits a single base away.

The sequencing sample was made of CD4+ Tregs sorted from blood. The clonotype comes from a human donor with alopecia areata. The rearranged segments are TRBV10-1 and TRBJ2-7; TRBD1 lines up with 10 middle nucleotides. The CDR3 protein: CASSPSGTGAPEQYF. The DNA sequence is TGCGCCAGCAGTCCCTCCGGGACAGGGGCTCCCGAGCAGTACTTC.